Below are 16 T cell receptor beta chains sequenced from a single sample in a study of neurological immune-mediated disorders. TCRdb redid the calling of the 5' RACE reads with MiXCR, one entry per CDR3 protein. The sample yields roughly 14,000 distinct CDR3 sequences, about 10% seen once. Sample: PBMCs. These receptors all stem from a woman between 35 and 50 years old in good health.

This clonotype was seen at least ten times. V and J are TRBV9 and TRBJ1-2; D remains unclear. The germline V gene has CDR1 SGDLS and CDR2 YYNGEE. The CDR3 is 14 amino acids. With 5 bases removed from V and 3 bases from J, the gap between germline ends came to 14 bases. CDR3 coding DNA: TGTGCCAGCAGGGCGGGTCCCTGGGACTATGGCTACACCTTC. Encoded protein: CASRAGPWDYGYTF.

Ten or more counts support this clonotype. The chain joins TRBV20-1 to TRBJ2-1; D not certain. CDR1 and CDR2 from the germline V gene are DFQATT and SNEGSKA (reference sequence). CDR3 length: 15 residues. Trimming removed 4 bases from V and 10 bases from J, with 23 bases in between. The CDR3 sequence is CSAKPRARPGLEQFF. CDR3 nucleotides: TGCAGTGCTAAGCCCCGGGCGAGGCCAGGCCTAGAGCAGTTCTTC.

V and J are TRBV19 and TRBJ1-3, with D uncertain. V lost 3 bases and J lost 4, with 10 bases in between. The CDR3 is 14 residues long. CDR1 is LNHDA and CDR2 is SQIVND in the germline V gene (reference sequence). The CDR3 region has the DNA TGTGCCAGTAGTATGGACGGTACAGGAAACACCATATATTTT. Its translation is CASSMDGTGNTIYF.

This clonotype was observed at least ten times. The rearrangement joins TRBV12-3 or TRBV12-4 to TRBJ1-1; D remains unclear. The CDR3 contains 15 residues. Trimming took 7 bases from V and 0 from J, leaving 15 bases between them. The CDR3 reads CASTQSGRLNTEAFF. CDR3 sequence (DNA): TGTGCCAGCACCCAGAGTGGCAGGCTGAACACTGAAGCTTTCTTT.

This clonotype has a handful of counts. This chain links TRBV28 with TRBJ2-3; a weak D match, TRBD2 (6 bases). V was shortened by 2 bases and J by 5 bases, with 14 bases between the two germline ends. CDR1 MDHEN and CDR2 SYDVKM come from the germline V gene. The CDR3 spans 15 residues. The CDR3: CASSLLRGRRDTQYF. The CDR3 DNA follows: TGTGCCAGCAGTTTACTCCGGGGGAGAAGAGATACGCAGTATTTT. Full variable domain (outside the CDR3, taken from reference TRBV28 and TRBJ2-3): DVKVTQSSRYLVKRTGEKVFLECVQDMDHENMFWYRQDPGLGLRLIYFSYDVKMKEKGDIPEGYSVSREKKERFSLILESASTNQTSMYLCASSLLRGRRDTQYFGPGTRLTVL.

In its sample, this clonotype ranks as medium-sized. The CDR3 DNA reads as TGTGCCAGCAGTCCAGACAGGGGAAATCAGCCCCAGCATTTT. Encoded protein: CASSPDRGNQPQHF. The chain recombines TRBV12-3 or TRBV12-4 with TRBJ1-5, with 8 bases identical to TRBD1. The CDR3 is made up of 14 amino acids. J lost 4 bases, V lost 5 bases, and 4 bases had no gene match.

This clonotype was observed at least ten times. The V gene is TRBV29-1, the J gene TRBJ2-1; D may be TRBD1 or TRBD2 (5 bases each). CDR1 and CDR2 (germline): SQVTM, ANQGSEA. V was cut by 4 bases and J by 7 bases, with 5 bases left in between. The CDR3 extends over 10 amino acids. In nucleotides, the CDR3 is TGCAGCGTTGGGGGGAATGAGCAGTTCTTC. Protein: CSVGGNEQFF.

The chain joins TRBV5-1 to TRBJ2-7, with TRBD1 matching over 9 bases. Trimming took 3 bases from V and 3 from J; bases not matched to a gene: 10. This CDR3 spans 16 amino acids. The V gene's germline CDR1 is SGHRS and CDR2 YFSETQ. This chain's CDR3 is CASSSQPGTGNYEQYF. For the CDR3, the DNA is TGCGCCAGCAGCTCCCAGCCGGGGACAGGGAACTACGAGCAGTACTTC.

In this sample, this clonotype turned up many times. The chain carries TRBV4-1 and TRBJ1-1; 7 bases fit TRBD1. Trimming at V came to 1 base and at J to 7 bases, leaving 6 bases not matched to a gene. The germline V gene has CDR1 MGHRA and CDR2 YSYEKL. CDR3 size: 14 residues. CDR3 loop: CASSQGQGGSEAFF. In nucleotides, the CDR3 is TGCGCCAGCAGCCAAGGACAGGGTGGGAGTGAAGCTTTCTTT.

In its sample, this clonotype was seen many times. This chain connects TRBV7-2 to TRBJ2-5; D is perhaps TRBD2 (5 bases). The CDR3 runs to 13 residues. From germline, CDR1 is SGHTA and CDR2 FQGNSA. The V end was cut by 2 bases, the J end by 4 bases, with 8 bases between. In nucleotides, the CDR3 is TGTGCCAGCAGCTTACGGGGAAGAGAGACCCAGTACTTC. Translation gives CASSLRGRETQYF.

This clonotype showed up many times. The rearrangement joins TRBV4-1 to TRBJ2-3; no clear D gene. V was shortened by 6 bases and J by 3 bases, with 16 bases between the two germline ends. CDR1 is MGHRA and CDR2 is YSYEKL in the germline V gene. This CDR3 has 15 amino acids. Here the CDR3 reads CASRHPGSRTDTQYF. In DNA, the CDR3 is TGCGCCAGCAGGCACCCCGGCAGCCGTACAGATACGCAGTATTTT.

This clonotype was seen many times. This chain uses TRBV6-6 with TRBJ2-7; D is ambiguous. Germline-derived CDR1 and CDR2 are MNHNY and SVGAGI (reference sequence). The CDR3 is 13 residues long. Between the trimmed V and J ends, which lost 2 bases and 6 bases, there was a span of 11 bases. The CDR3 protein is CASSYNFVSEQYF. In nucleotides, the CDR3 is TGTGCCAGCAGTTACAACTTTGTATCCGAGCAGTACTTC.

This clonotype was seen repeatedly, ten times or more. The genes are TRBV7-2 and TRBJ1-2; TRBD1 aligns across 7 bases. The junction had 11 bases not matched to a gene; V was cut back by 5 bases and J by 8 bases. The CDR3 is 14 residues long. Germline V gene sequence: CDR1 SGHTA, CDR2 FQGNSA. The CDR3 sequence: CASSTPGQLWGYTF. The CDR3 DNA is TGTGCCAGCAGCACACCGGGACAGCTATGGGGCTACACCTTC.

This clonotype was seen a few times. The rearrangement links TRBV7-2 to TRBJ2-7; D is perhaps TRBD2 (5 bases). Germline values: CDR1 SGHTA, CDR2 FQGNSA. With 5 bases removed from V and 6 bases from J, the gap between germline ends came to 17 bases. The CDR3 has 14 amino acids. The CDR3 sequence: CASSSTRYLSEQYF. The CDR3 DNA reads TGTGCCAGCAGCAGCACTAGGTACTTGAGCGAGCAGTACTTC.

This clonotype was counted at least ten times. The chain has TRBV4-1 and TRBJ2-3; no clear D gene. Trimming removed 1 base at V and 5 bases at J, with 16 bases between. Per germline, CDR1 MGHRA and CDR2 YSYEKL. CDR3 length equals 16 residues. The CDR3: CASSQGKNRWGDTQYF. CDR3 DNA sequence: TGCGCCAGCAGCCAAGGAAAAAATAGGTGGGGAGATACGCAGTATTTT.

This clonotype was picked up many times. The chain links TRBV6-6 to TRBJ2-2; D is undetermined. Germline loops: CDR1 MNHNY, CDR2 SVGAGI (reference sequence). The V end lost 5 bases, the J end lost 6 bases, and 7 bases lay between the germline ends. This CDR3 comprises 12 residues. DNA of the CDR3: TGTGCCAGCAGTGCGACTGCCGGGGAGCTGTTTTTT. This gives the protein CASSATAGELFF.